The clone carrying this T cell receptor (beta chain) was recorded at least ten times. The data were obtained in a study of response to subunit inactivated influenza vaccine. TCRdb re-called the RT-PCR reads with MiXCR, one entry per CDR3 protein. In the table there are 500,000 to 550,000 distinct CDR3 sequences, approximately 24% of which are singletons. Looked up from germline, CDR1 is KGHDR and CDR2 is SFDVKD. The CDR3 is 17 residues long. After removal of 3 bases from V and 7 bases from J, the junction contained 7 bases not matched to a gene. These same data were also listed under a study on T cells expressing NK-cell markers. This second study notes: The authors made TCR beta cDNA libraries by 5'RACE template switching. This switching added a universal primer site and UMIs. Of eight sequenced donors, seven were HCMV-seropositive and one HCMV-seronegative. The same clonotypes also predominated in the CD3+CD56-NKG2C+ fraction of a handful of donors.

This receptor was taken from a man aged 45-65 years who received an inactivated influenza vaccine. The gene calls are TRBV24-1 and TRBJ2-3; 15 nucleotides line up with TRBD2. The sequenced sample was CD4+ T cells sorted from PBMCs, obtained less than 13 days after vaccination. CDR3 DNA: TGTGCCACCAGTGATCCCAGGACTAGCGGGAGGGTGAATACGCAGTATTTT. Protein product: CATSDPRTSGRVNTQYF.